These T cell receptor beta chains were read from a single sample in a study of T cells in Graves' hyperthyroidism and ophthalmopathy. TCRdb redid the calling of the multiplex PCR reads with MiXCR, one entry per CDR3 protein. Here the sample spans approximately 520,000 distinct CDR3 sequences, less than 25% being singletons. The sample consisted of blood. The origin of the receptors is a man aged 18 to 29 with Graves' hyperthyroidism. The CDR3 runs from the conserved cysteine through the conserved F or W. The D gene is left open where the match is weak. Some rows mark clone size as missing; the rest say once, few, many or name a class of expanded clone.

D	V	J	size	CDR3	DNA
TRBD2	TRBV2	TRBJ2-7	few	CATAQGLAAEQYF	TGTGCCACCGCCCAAGGACTAGCGGCCGAGCAGTACTTC
TRBD1	TRBV28	TRBJ1-6	-	CASRPGDRENSPLHF	TGTGCCAGCAGACCTGGGGACAGGGAGAATTCACCCCTCCACTTT
-	TRBV29-1	TRBJ1-1	many	CSVEGRSGTEAFF	TGCAGCGTTGAAGGTAGGTCGGGCACTGAAGCTTTCTTT
-	TRBV7-8	TRBJ1-5	many	CASSFDVLGAGVDQPQHF	TGTGCCAGCAGCTTTGACGTTTTAGGGGCGGGGGTTGATCAGCCCCAGCATTTT
-	TRBV5-1	TRBJ2-5	many	CASSADSEETQYF	TGCGCCAGCAGCGCGGACTCGGAAGAGACCCAGTACTTC
-	TRBV6-1	TRBJ1-1	once	CASSKGDTEAFF	TGTGCCAGCAGTAAAGGGGACACTGAAGCTTTCTTT
TRBD2	TRBV6-5	TRBJ2-5	many	CASSYNPLGAGEETQYF	TGTGCCAGCAGTTACAACCCCCTCGGAGCGGGGGAAGAGACCCAGTACTTC
-	TRBV12-3/TRBV12-4	TRBJ2-3	few	CASRGLFTDTQYF	TGTGCCAGCAGGGGGCTTTTCACAGATACGCAGTATTTT
TRBD1	TRBV14	TRBJ1-2	few	CASSRYRGGVYGYTF	TGTGCCAGCAGCCGTTACAGGGGAGGAGTCTATGGCTACACCTTC
TRBD1	TRBV27	TRBJ1-2	many	CASSRRTMTGAEGYTF	TGTGCCAGCAGCAGGAGGACCATGACAGGGGCTGAAGGCTACACCTTC
-	TRBV3-1	TRBJ2-4	few	CASSQEDGRNIQYF	TGTGCCAGCAGCCAAGAGGACGGACGAAACATTCAGTACTTC
TRBD2	TRBV6-2/TRBV6-3	TRBJ2-2	many	CASSYPGLAGGPNTGELFF	TGTGCCAGCAGTTATCCAGGACTAGCGGGGGGACCAAACACCGGGGAGCTGTTTTTT
-	TRBV12-3/TRBV12-4	TRBJ2-6	many	CASSSGAGANVLTF	TGTGCCAGCAGTTCGGGGGCTGGGGCCAACGTCCTGACTTTC
-	TRBV6-2/TRBV6-3	TRBJ2-2	few	CASRNLGGLATSHHTGELFF	TGTGCCAGCAGAAACCTCGGAGGGCTAGCGACTTCCCATCACACCGGGGAGCTGTTTTTT
TRBD1	TRBV29-1	TRBJ2-5	few	CSHDRVKETQYF	TGCAGCCATGACAGGGTCAAGGAGACCCAGTACTTC
-	TRBV6-2/TRBV6-3	TRBJ2-5	-	CASSYRDWSSLQETQYF	TGTGCCAGCAGTTACCGGGACTGGTCTTCGCTCCAAGAGACCCAGTACTTC